This TCR beta chain was captured in a study of Ad26.COV2.S vaccination and SARS-CoV-2 variants. The V segment lost 1 base and the J segment 6 bases; nucleotides outside the gene matches: 8. Germline loops: CDR1 SGHNT, CDR2 YENEEA. This CDR3 has 15 amino acids. The treatment is: about 20 received Ad26.COV2.S at low or high dose, single or two shots; 5 received placebo; per-sample allocation not given. Day 63 after the first vaccine or placebo injection was the time point for sampling. The repertoire was sequenced with immunoSEQ multiplex PCR; TCRdb's copy has only in-frame clones and lacks some. Of 360,000 or so clones in the sample, about 91% are singletons; the top ten hold over 1.5%.

This receptor was taken from a person aged 18-60 years who received the Ad26.COV2.S COVID-19 vaccine or a placebo. The V call is TRBV11-3, the J call TRBJ2-5; TRBD2 matches 7 bases. The sample was peripheral blood, taken in a trial of Ad26.COV2.S vaccine versus placebo. The DNA of the CDR3 is TGTGCCAGCAGCTTAGTAGGCGGGAGTAGAAAGACCCAGTACTTC. It specifies CASSLVGGSRKTQYF. The full variable domain, completed using reference TRBV11-3 and TRBJ2-5, is EAGVVQSPRYKIIEKKQPVAFWCNPISGHNTLYWYLQNLGQGPELLIRYENEEAVDDSQLPKDRFSAERLKGVDSTLKIQPAELGDSAVYLCASSLVGGSRKTQYFGPGTRLLVL.